One and the same sample provided the 28 T cell receptor beta chains below, sequenced in a study of graft-versus-host responses after intestinal transplantation. These TCRs are of unknown antigen specificity. Sequenced by immunoSEQ multiplex PCR; TCRdb stores in-frame clones only, minus some. The sample holds roughly 90,000 clones, 80% to 95% seen once. The sequences come from unstimulated CD8+ T cells sorted from spleen or lymph node cells, collected before intestinal transplant. These receptors were taken from a human donor who received an intestinal transplant.

The chain is built from TRBV4-1 and TRBJ1-6, with D unclear. CDR1 and CDR2 from the germline V gene are MGHRA and YSYEKL. Trimming took 3 bases from V and 6 from J, leaving 3 bases between them. The CDR3 is 12 amino acids. The CDR3 bases are TGCGCCAGCAGCCAGCTTAATTCACCCCTCCACTTT. Protein: CASSQLNSPLHF.

The chain is built from TRBV15 and TRBJ2-7, with D tentatively TRBD2 (6 bases). The ends were cut back, 4 bases at V and 5 bases at J, with 12 bases in the middle. CDR1 is LNHNV, CDR2 YYDKDF, per germline (reference sequence). The CDR3 loop spans 13 amino acids. CDR3 nucleotide sequence: TGTGCCACCAGCATGGGGGGTCCCAACGAGCAGTACTTC. As protein: CATSMGGPNEQYF. Using reference TRBV15 and TRBJ2-7 for the parts outside the CDR3, the full variable domain is DAMVIQNPRYQVTQFGKPVTLSCSQTLNHNVMYWYQQKSSQAPKLLFHYYDKDFNNEADTPDNFQSRRPNTSFCFLDIRSPGLGDTAMYLCATSMGGPNEQYFGPGTRLTVT.

The gene calls are TRBV6-5 and TRBJ1-1; unclear D gene. Germline V gene data show CDR1 as MNHEY and CDR2 as SVGAGI. The CDR3 totals 14 residues. V lost 4 bases to trimming and J lost 4 bases, with 13 bases between them. Here the CDR3 DNA reads TGTGCCAGCAGTTTACCCGGGATTGGCACTGAAGCTTTCTTT. This codes for CASSLPGIGTEAFF.

This clone was observed once. The rearrangement links TRBV18 to TRBJ2-5, with 7 positions matching TRBD2. The germline gives CDR1 KGHSH, CDR2 LQKENI. The CDR3 is made up of 16 amino acids. V was pared by 3 bases and J by 2 bases, with 9 bases of the junction left unmatched. As DNA, the CDR3 is TGTGCCAGCTCACCTCTCGGGCCCGGGAGGCAAGAGACCCAGTACTTC. Translation: CASSPLGPGRQETQYF.

The rearrangement joins TRBV6-6 to TRBJ2-7; 7 bases agree with TRBD2. There are 13 residues in the CDR3. Germline trimming cut 5 bases from V and 7 bases from J; bases unmatched to any gene: 8. The germline CDR1 and CDR2 sequences are MNHNY and SVGAGI (reference sequence). CDR3 sequence: CASSLVGGGEQYF. The DNA of the CDR3 is TGTGCCAGCAGTCTGGTCGGGGGAGGGGAGCAGTACTTC.

The chain combines TRBV11-2 with TRBJ1-6; D unclear. Looked up from germline, CDR1 is SGHAT and CDR2 is FQNNGV. The V and J ends lost 0 bases and 0 bases respectively, with 6 bases between them. This CDR3 is built from 16 residues. The CDR3 DNA reads TGTGCCAGCAGCTTAGATCACAGCTCCTATAATTCACCCCTCCACTTT. It translates to CASSLDHSSYNSPLHF.

The rearrangement links TRBV28 to TRBJ1-1; D ambiguous. Germline V CDR1 and CDR2: MDHEN, SYDVKM. CDR3 size: 15 residues. Trimming took 2 bases from V and 0 from J, leaving 10 bases between them. CDR3 amino acids: CASSLPQVVNTEAFF. DNA for the CDR3: TGTGCCAGCAGTTTACCCCAGGTGGTGAACACTGAAGCTTTCTTT.

V gene TRBV5-5 combines with J gene TRBJ2-7; TRBD1 agrees at 7 bases. Germline CDR1 is SGHKS and CDR2 is YYEKEE (reference sequence). The CDR3 sequence is 15 residues long. The V segment lost 4 bases and the J segment 2 bases; nucleotides outside the gene matches: 9. CDR3 sequence: CASSRPDRDPYEQYF. The DNA of the CDR3 is TGTGCCAGCAGCCGACCTGACAGGGACCCCTACGAGCAGTACTTC.

This clone showed up just once. The V call is TRBV12-1, the J call TRBJ2-1; TRBD1, the D gene given by the table, was not confirmed from the DNA. TRBV12-1 is termed a pseudogene. The CDR3 contains 19 residues. CDR3 nucleotides: TGTGCCAGCAGCTCCCGACACACGACCAGTACCTGCTCCTACAATGAGCAGTTCTTC. Protein sequence: CASSSRHTTSTCSYNEQFF.

The chain links TRBV5-5 to TRBJ2-5; TRBD1 or TRBD2 may be the D gene (5 bases each). Germline V gene lookup returns CDR1 SGHKS and CDR2 YYEKEE (reference sequence). The CDR3 is 16 residues long. Between the trimmed V and J ends, which lost 4 bases and 4 bases, there was a span of 20 bases. The DNA of the CDR3 is TGTGCCAGCAGCCCAGGCGACGAGGGGTGGGGAGAGACCCAGTACTTC. This encodes CASSPGDEGWGETQYF.

V is TRBV11-2 and J is TRBJ2-5; perhaps TRBD1 as D (5 bases). V lost 0 bases and J lost 4, with 9 bases in between. This CDR3 spans 14 amino acids. Germline CDR1 SGHAT, CDR2 FQNNGV. The chain's CDR3 is CASSLEWGLETQYF. In DNA form, the CDR3 reads TGTGCCAGCAGCTTAGAATGGGGCCTAGAGACCCAGTACTTC.

The CDR3 DNA reads TGTGCCAGCAAAACAATTAGGACTAGCGGGGCCGATCCCTACGAGCAGTACTTC. Amino acids: CASKTIRTSGADPYEQYF. J is TRBJ2-7 and V is TRBV2; 12 bases agree with TRBD2. The CDR3 length is 18 residues. V gave up 7 bases and J gave up 2 bases; unmatched junction bases: 15. Germline CDR1 and CDR2: SNHLY and FYNNEI. Full variable domain (missing parts from reference TRBV2 and TRBJ2-7): EPEVTQTPSHQVTQMGQEVILRCVPISNHLYFYWYRQILGQKVEFLVSFYNNEISEKSEIFDDQFSVERPDGSNFTLKIRSTKLEDSAMYFCASKTIRTSGADPYEQYFGPGTRLTVT.

The CDR3 sequence: CASSLTPARGSTEAFF. CDR3 nucleotides: TGTGCCAGCAGCTTAACTCCTGCTCGGGGGAGCACTGAAGCTTTCTTT. The chain joins TRBV11-2 to TRBJ1-1; D perhaps matches TRBD1 (5 bases). The ends were cut back, 2 bases at V and 4 bases at J, with 17 bases in the middle. This CDR3 contains 16 residues. Per germline, CDR1 SGHAT and CDR2 FQNNGV.

The table lists this clone with a count of one. The chain combines TRBV19 with TRBJ2-7; 7 bases align to TRBD2. This CDR3 region has 12 residues. Per the germline V gene, CDR1 is LNHDA and CDR2 is SQIVND (reference sequence). The trim removed 6 bases at V and 6 bases at J, leaving 5 bases unmatched. CDR3 nucleotide sequence: TGTGCCAGTAGCCCTGGGGGGGGCGAGCAGTACTTC. Translation: CASSPGGGEQYF.

This sequence joins TRBV6-6 and TRBJ1-1, with a tentative D call TRBD1 (5 bases). The V gene's germline CDR1 is MNHNY and CDR2 SVGAGI (reference sequence). CDR3 length: 15 amino acids. V gave up 2 bases and J gave up 0 bases, with 10 bases separating them. The CDR3 region has the DNA TGTGCCAGCAGTTACGCGCAGGGCATGAACACTGAAGCTTTCTTT. It specifies CASSYAQGMNTEAFF.

This chain joins TRBV10-1 and TRBJ2-1; TRBD1 might be the D (5 bases). The CDR3 is made up of 12 amino acids. Per the germline V gene, CDR1 is WNHNN and CDR2 is SYGVQD (reference sequence). V gave up 7 bases and J gave up 8 bases, with 12 bases separating them. In DNA, the CDR3 is TGCGCCAGCACATCACAGGCGGATGAGCAGTTCTTC. Encoded protein: CASTSQADEQFF.

The chain combines TRBV9 with TRBJ2-2, with TRBD2 matching over 8 bases. The CDR3 loop spans 16 amino acids. J was trimmed by 3 bases and V by 3 bases; bases with no gene match: 7. From germline, CDR1 is SGDLS and CDR2 YYNGEE. CDR3 sequence: CASSAPGLVDTGELFF. CDR3 nucleotide sequence: TGTGCCAGCAGCGCCCCGGGACTAGTGGACACCGGGGAGCTGTTTTTT.

The gene calls are TRBV28 and TRBJ2-7; TRBD2 matches 7 bases. The CDR3 covers 15 residues. V trimming: 2 bases; J trimming: 2 bases; junction bases outside the gene matches: 6. Germline V gene data show CDR1 as MDHEN and CDR2 as SYDVKM. The CDR3 bases are TGTGCCAGCAGTTTAGTAGGCGGGGGACCCTACGAGCAGTACTTC. It yields the protein CASSLVGGGPYEQYF.

V gene TRBV7-2 combines with J gene TRBJ2-5, with D perhaps matching TRBD2 (7 bases). Trimming cost V 4 bases and J 2 bases, with 17 bases left between them. Germline loops: CDR1 SGHTA, CDR2 FQGNSA. This CDR3 spans 16 amino acids. CDR3 residues: CASSSTWGGRQETQYF. CDR3 nucleotide sequence: TGTGCCAGCAGCTCAACCTGGGGGGGGCGTCAAGAGACCCAGTACTTC.

The chain joins TRBV9 to TRBJ2-1; D is possibly TRBD2 (5 bases). Germline CDR1 is SGDLS and CDR2 is YYNGEE. The CDR3 has 16 residues. Trimming cost V 4 bases and J 7 bases, with 21 bases left between them. CDR3 DNA: TGTGCCAGCAGCCTACCACAGAGGGCTTCGGTTAATGAGCAGTTCTTC. The encoded protein is CASSLPQRASVNEQFF. Full variable domain (outside the CDR3, taken from reference TRBV9 and TRBJ2-1): DSGVTQTPKHLITATGQRVTLRCSPRSGDLSVYWYQQSLDQGLQFLIQYYNGEERAKGNILERFSAQQFPDLHSELNLSSLELGDSALYFCASSLPQRASVNEQFFGPGTRLTVL.

This rearrangement joins TRBV5-1 to TRBJ1-1; a possible D gene is TRBD1 (5 bases). V lost 4 bases and J 6 bases, leaving 16 bases between the germline ends. The CDR3 length is 14 residues. The germline gives CDR1 SGHRS, CDR2 YFSETQ. This chain's CDR3 is CASSLNIRVSEAFF. The CDR3 DNA reads TGCGCCAGCAGCCTTAACATCAGGGTTTCTGAAGCTTTCTTT.

The V and J genes are TRBV7-2 and TRBJ2-3, with TRBD2 matching 10 bases. The CDR3 has 17 amino acids. The junction had 7 bases not matched to a gene; V was cut back by 2 bases and J by 2 bases. Germline loops: CDR1 SGHTA, CDR2 FQGNSA. CDR3 sequence: CASSLLLAGASTDTQYF. CDR3 in DNA: TGTGCCAGCAGCTTACTTCTAGCGGGAGCTTCCACAGATACGCAGTATTTT.

The chain recombines TRBV4-1 with TRBJ1-1, with 7 bases matching TRBD1. The germline gives CDR1 MGHRA, CDR2 YSYEKL. This CDR3 has 14 amino acids. J was trimmed by 5 bases and V by 5 bases; bases with no gene match: 8. Here the CDR3 reads CASSYRGRTTEAFF. Written as DNA, the CDR3 is TGCGCCAGCAGCTACAGGGGAAGGACAACTGAAGCTTTCTTT.

The genes are TRBV6-1 and TRBJ1-1, with a weak D call TRBD1 (5 bases). Germline CDR1 and CDR2: MNHNS and SASEGT. The CDR3 has 15 amino acids. Deletions cut 1 base from V and 1 base from J, with 10 bases between. CDR3 nucleotide sequence: TGTGCCAGCAGTGAAGTAGAGGGGTCGAACACTGAAGCTTTCTTT. Translated, it gives CASSEVEGSNTEAFF.

The V and J genes are TRBV6-5 and TRBJ2-7, with D perhaps assigned TRBD1 or TRBD2 (5 bases each). CDR1 MNHEY and CDR2 SVGAGI come from the germline V gene. The CDR3 covers 15 residues. V lost 1 base and J 2 bases, leaving 12 bases between the germline ends. The CDR3 reads CASSYWDGDPYEQYF. For the CDR3, the DNA is TGTGCCAGCAGTTACTGGGACGGCGATCCCTACGAGCAGTACTTC.

This chain joins TRBV19 and TRBJ2-5, with 8 bases lining up with TRBD2. Per germline, CDR1 LNHDA and CDR2 SQIVND (reference sequence). The CDR3 totals 13 residues. V lost 6 bases, J lost 4 bases, and 4 bases stayed unmatched. Here the CDR3 reads CASSGRASETQYF. In nucleotides, the CDR3 is TGTGCCAGTAGCGGGAGGGCCTCAGAGACCCAGTACTTC. Variable domain in full (rest from reference TRBV19 and TRBJ2-5): DGGITQSPKYLFRKEGQNVTLSCEQNLNHDAMYWYRQDPGQGLRLIYYSQIVNDFQKGDIAEGYSVSREKKESFPLTVTSAQKNPTAFYLCASSGRASETQYFGPGTRLLVL.

The chain combines TRBV11-2 with TRBJ1-5; possible D gene TRBD1, 5 bases. This CDR3 comprises 13 residues. The germline V and J ends were trimmed by 1 base and 8 bases, with 9 bases remaining between them. Per the germline V gene, CDR1 is SGHAT and CDR2 is FQNNGV. In nucleotides, the CDR3 is TGTGCCAGCAGCTTAGGAGGGGTTGAGCCCCAGCATTTT. This codes for CASSLGGVEPQHF.

The chain couples TRBV5-4 to TRBJ2-2; the D is unclear. Trimming removed 3 bases at V and 5 bases at J, with 14 bases between. This CDR3 is 15 amino acids long. Germline V lookup: CDR1 SGHNT, CDR2 YYREEE (reference sequence). The CDR3 loop is CASSSLAQPTGELFF. In DNA, the CDR3 is TGTGCCAGCAGCTCCCTTGCCCAGCCAACCGGGGAGCTGTTTTTT.